A single sample gave rise to the 25 T cell receptor beta chains below, sequenced in a study of shared clonotypes between healthy human individuals (dated by TCRdb to 2018 to 2021). Library preparation employed the immunoSEQ multiplex PCR assay. TCRdb carries this immuneACCESS record with in-frame sequences only. Its versions omit some clonotypes, under half of them owing to an unresolved V gene in the studies checked, with the rest unexplained. The sample profile shows around 690,000 clones; 90% of them were found once. Jointly, the top ten make up 34% of the sample. What was sequenced was memory CD8+ T cells from PBMCs. According to the study, the label for this sample's cell subset or site signals: CD45RO+ cells pooled with CCR7-negative TemRA cells. The receptors here all came from a man younger than 35 in good health. Some clones in this sample may be carry-over from other donors' samples.

The rearrangement links TRBV5-8 to TRBJ1-2; 9 nucleotides match TRBD1. V lost 4 bases and J lost 4; bases outside the gene matches: 5. CDR3 length equals 14 residues. Germline V gene data show CDR1 as SGHTS and CDR2 as YDEGEE. CDR3 region: CASSVRDRVYGYTF. CDR3 bases: TGTGCCAGCAGCGTCCGGGACAGGGTCTATGGCTACACCTTC.

The chain carries TRBV19 and TRBJ2-2; D gene uncertain. The germline V and J ends were trimmed by 7 bases and 0 bases, with 15 bases remaining between them. Germline V CDR1 and CDR2: LNHDA, SQIVND (reference sequence). This CDR3 has 16 amino acids. This CDR3 is CASIGRVFANTGELFF. Here the CDR3 DNA reads TGTGCCAGTATTGGTCGTGTGTTCGCGAACACCGGGGAGCTGTTTTTT.

The CDR3 is CASRRRPNTEAFF. CDR3 in DNA: TGTGCCAGCAGAAGAAGACCGAACACTGAAGCTTTCTTT. The V gene is TRBV5-6, the J gene TRBJ1-1; D is unclear. There are 13 residues in the CDR3. V lost 5 bases to trimming and J lost 1 base, with 9 bases between them. From germline, CDR1 is SGHDT and CDR2 YYEEEE. The full variable domain, in which reference TRBV5-6 and TRBJ1-1 provide the parts outside the CDR3, is DAGVTQSPTHLIKTRGQQVTLRCSPKSGHDTVSWYQQALGQGPQFIFQYYEEEERQRGNFPDRFSGHQFPNYSSELNVNALLLGDSALYLCASRRRPNTEAFFGQGTRLTVV.

J is TRBJ1-3 and V is TRBV4-1; unclear D gene. Germline assignment: CDR1 MGHRA and CDR2 YSYEKL. The CDR3 has 14 residues. V was clipped by 2 bases and J by 2 bases, with 7 bases between them. This chain's CDR3 is CASSQPTAGNTIYF. CDR3 DNA sequence: TGCGCCAGCAGCCAACCCACCGCTGGAAACACCATATATTTT.

The chain employs TRBV6-1 and TRBJ1-1, with D hard to call. Germline assignment: CDR1 MNHNS and CDR2 SASEGT. CDR3 length: 15 amino acids. The V and J ends lost 0 bases and 1 base respectively, with 9 bases between them. The CDR3 nucleotides read TGTGCCAGCAGTGAAGCCGCACTGAGGAACACTGAAGCTTTCTTT. Its translation: CASSEAALRNTEAFF.

The gene calls are TRBV9 and TRBJ1-5, with D perhaps matching TRBD1 (5 bases). The CDR3 loop spans 14 amino acids. V was cut by 3 bases and J by 4 bases, with 11 bases left in between. Germline V gives CDR1 SGDLS, CDR2 YYNGEE. This chain's CDR3 is CASSGGTSNQPQHF. The CDR3 DNA reads as TGTGCCAGCAGCGGCGGGACTTCGAATCAGCCCCAGCATTTT.

The chain couples TRBV28 to TRBJ2-4; tentatively, D is TRBD1 (6 bases). V was cut by 5 bases and J by 0 bases, with 11 bases left in between. CDR1 and CDR2 from the germline V gene are MDHEN and SYDVKM. This CDR3 comprises 15 residues. CDR3 DNA sequence: TGTGCCAGCAGTCAGCGGACAGTAGCCAAAAACATTCAGTACTTC. Amino acids: CASSQRTVAKNIQYF.

Concerning this clone: Different DNA sequences within this sample yield the same CDR3. The chain is built from TRBV28 and TRBJ2-1, with D tentatively TRBD2 (6 bases). Germline CDR1 and CDR2: MDHEN and SYDVKM. V was clipped by 6 bases and J by 1 base, with 13 bases between them. The CDR3 is 15 amino acids. The CDR3 DNA is TGTGCCAGCAGCCTAGGGCGGGGATCCTACAATGAGCAGTTCTTC. Protein: CASSLGRGSYNEQFF. Full variable domain (rest looked up from reference TRBV28 and TRBJ2-1): DVKVTQSSRYLVKRTGEKVFLECVQDMDHENMFWYRQDPGLGLRLIYFSYDVKMKEKGDIPEGYSVSREKKERFSLILESASTNQTSMYLCASSLGRGSYNEQFFGPGTRLTVL.

The gene calls are TRBV2 and TRBJ2-7; D possibly corresponds to TRBD1 (6 bases). V was pared by 4 bases and J by 2 bases, with 21 bases between. CDR3 size: 17 residues. Germline CDR1 is SNHLY and CDR2 is FYNNEI. CDR3 sequence: CASSAGRGAVRAYEQYF. In nucleotides, the CDR3 is TGTGCCAGCAGTGCGGGCAGGGGCGCTGTTAGAGCCTACGAGCAGTACTTC. Complete variable domain (other parts from reference TRBV2 and TRBJ2-7): EPEVTQTPSHQVTQMGQEVILRCVPISNHLYFYWYRQILGQKVEFLVSFYNNEISEKSEIFDDQFSVERPDGSNFTLKIRSTKLEDSAMYFCASSAGRGAVRAYEQYFGPGTRLTVT.

The chain combines TRBV5-4 with TRBJ2-7; the match to TRBD2 covers 9 bases. Trimming took 4 bases from V and 6 from J; bases not matched to a gene: 11. Per the germline V gene, CDR1 is SGHNT and CDR2 is YYREEE (reference sequence). The CDR3 contains 15 residues. The CDR3 sequence: CASSPPPASGVEQYF. DNA for the CDR3: TGTGCCAGCAGCCCCCCTCCGGCTAGCGGGGTCGAGCAGTACTTC.

The chain combines TRBV9 with TRBJ1-5; D remains ambiguous. This CDR3 region has 12 residues. Germline V CDR1 and CDR2: SGDLS, YYNGEE. The ends were cut back, 3 bases at V and 7 bases at J, with 8 bases in the middle. The CDR3 nucleotides read TGTGCCAGCAGCGGTGGAGGCCAGCCCCAGCATTTT. Amino acids: CASSGGGQPQHF.

CDR3 residues: CASSMIRGTANTEAFF. CDR3 bases: TGTGCCAGTAGTATGATTCGAGGGACGGCGAACACTGAAGCTTTCTTT. The genes are TRBV19 and TRBJ1-1; weak D call: TRBD1 (5 bases). The CDR3 has 16 amino acids. V shed 3 bases and J shed 1 base, with 15 bases lying between them. Germline V gene data show CDR1 as LNHDA and CDR2 as SQIVND (reference sequence).

The chain links TRBV4-3 to TRBJ2-7; 16 nucleotides line up with TRBD2. V was pared by 3 bases and J by 5 bases, with 1 base of the junction left unmatched. Per the germline V gene, CDR1 is LGHNA and CDR2 is YSLEER. The CDR3 consists of 15 residues. The CDR3 protein is CASSQGTSGRDEQYF. As DNA, the CDR3 is TGCGCCAGCAGCCAGGGGACTAGCGGGAGGGACGAGCAGTACTTC.

The sample holds a few counts of this clone. The chain couples TRBV18 to TRBJ1-5; possible D gene TRBD1, 5 bases. This CDR3 comprises 15 residues. Between the trimmed V and J ends, which lost 3 bases and 10 bases, there was a span of 19 bases. CDR1 KGHSH and CDR2 LQKENI come from the germline V gene. This CDR3 is CASSPDGGLGIPQHF. The CDR3 coding sequence is TGTGCCAGCTCACCCGATGGGGGACTCGGCATACCCCAGCATTTT.

CDR3 bases: TGTGCCAGCAGTTTACACAGGGGGAGCGAGCAGTTCTTC. This gives the protein CASSLHRGSEQFF. The chain carries TRBV27 and TRBJ2-1; 8 nucleotides agree with TRBD1. The CDR3 sequence is 13 residues long. After removal of 2 bases from V and 10 bases from J, the junction contained 4 bases not matched to a gene. Germline CDR1 MNHEY, CDR2 SMNVEV (reference sequence).

In this sample, this clone turned up a few times. The genes are TRBV7-9 and TRBJ2-2, with 7 bases matching TRBD2. Germline V CDR1 and CDR2: SEHNR, FQNEAQ (reference sequence). This CDR3 is 16 amino acids long. Trimming removed 0 bases from V and 3 bases from J; junction bases left unmatched: 4. CDR3: CASSLALAGDTGELFF. The CDR3 nucleotides are TGTGCCAGCAGCTTAGCTTTGGCGGGAGACACCGGGGAGCTGTTTTTT.

V is TRBV5-6 and J is TRBJ1-3, with D perhaps TRBD1 (5 bases). V was cut by 5 bases and J by 2 bases, with 14 bases left in between. The CDR3 is made up of 15 amino acids. Per the germline V gene, CDR1 is SGHDT and CDR2 is YYEEEE. In nucleotides, the CDR3 is TGTGCCAGCAGATCGGGACTGTCTACTGGAAACACCATATATTTT. Protein product: CASRSGLSTGNTIYF.

The chain links TRBV14 to TRBJ2-2; no definite D call. Germline V lookup: CDR1 SGHDN, CDR2 FVKESK. This CDR3 spans 16 amino acids. The V end lost 4 bases, the J end lost 7 bases, and 19 bases lay between the germline ends. CDR3 coding DNA: TGTGCCAGCAGCCCCAACCGTATTAGAGGCGACGGGGAGCTGTTTTTT. It yields the protein CASSPNRIRGDGELFF.

The V call is TRBV27, the J call TRBJ1-1; D gene unclear. This CDR3 comprises 12 residues. Between the trimmed V and J ends, which lost 5 bases and 3 bases, there was a span of 7 bases. Looked up from germline, CDR1 is MNHEY and CDR2 is SMNVEV (reference sequence). The CDR3 nucleotides read TGTGCCAGCAGTCGGGGTGACACTGAAGCTTTCTTT. Residues: CASSRGDTEAFF.

This sequence joins TRBV9 and TRBJ2-7; 7 nucleotides line up with TRBD2. The J segment lost 3 bases and the V segment lost 4 bases, leaving 10 bases of the junction unmatched. CDR3 length: 15 residues. Germline-derived CDR1 and CDR2 are SGDLS and YYNGEE. The DNA of the CDR3 is TGTGCCAGCAGCCCAGCAGCGGGGAAGGGCTACGAGCAGTACTTC. This gives the protein CASSPAAGKGYEQYF.

J is TRBJ2-7 and V is TRBV7-3; the match to TRBD1 covers 7 bases. With 5 bases clipped from V and 3 bases from J, the junction kept 13 bases outside the gene matches. Germline V gives CDR1 SGHTA, CDR2 FQGTGA. The length of the CDR3 is 16 residues. DNA of the CDR3: TGTGCCAGCAGCCTGAACGAAATCACAGGGGACTACGAGCAGTACTTC. Its translation: CASSLNEITGDYEQYF.

This clone was found a few times. CDR3 sequence: CASSEIAGGHNEQFF. CDR3 coding DNA: TGTGCCAGCAGCGAGATAGCGGGAGGACACAATGAGCAGTTCTTC. The chain employs TRBV6-4 and TRBJ2-1, with 10 bases fitting TRBD2. The CDR3 is 15 amino acids. CDR1 is MRHNA and CDR2 is SNTAGT in the germline V gene. The junction had 7 bases not matched to a gene; V was cut back by 6 bases and J by 5 bases.

The chain couples TRBV5-1 to TRBJ2-3; 7 positions match TRBD1. This CDR3 contains 20 residues. Germline-derived CDR1 and CDR2 are SGHRS and YFSETQ. With 2 bases clipped from V and 5 bases from J, the junction kept 23 bases outside the gene matches. DNA for the CDR3: TGCGCCAGCAGCTTTGGGACAGACCGAGATCGTCCGTTTTTGAGAGATACGCAGTATTTT. It specifies CASSFGTDRDRPFLRDTQYF.

Only one count was recorded for this clone. The chain recombines TRBV9 with TRBJ2-2; 9 bases match TRBD2. The length of the CDR3 is 15 residues. The junction had 5 bases not matched to a gene; V was cut back by 1 base and J by 7 bases. From germline, CDR1 is SGDLS and CDR2 YYNGEE. CDR3 DNA: TGTGCCAGCAGCGTACCTAGCGGGGATGACGGGGAGCTGTTTTTT. This gives the protein CASSVPSGDDGELFF.

The chain uses TRBV7-9 and TRBJ2-1; D gene unclear. CDR1 and CDR2 from the germline V gene are SEHNR and FQNEAQ (reference sequence). This CDR3 comprises 15 residues. The germline V and J ends were trimmed by 0 bases and 7 bases, with 13 bases remaining between them. The CDR3 spells CASSLAKGSLNEQFF. The CDR3, as DNA: TGTGCCAGCAGCTTAGCGAAAGGGTCCCTGAATGAGCAGTTCTTC.